The clone carrying this T cell receptor (beta chain) was detected once. What it binds is unknown. This specimen comes from a study of OX40 agonist ivuxolimab in advanced cancers. Whole-study results and caveats: The authors also found low normalized T-cell clonal expansion in some nonresponders. Circulating CD4+ and CD8+ T cells showed clonal expansion by week 6 at 0.1 to 3.0 mg/kg.

Trimming took 1 base from V and 4 from J, leaving 13 bases between them. Germline CDR1 SNHLY, CDR2 FYNNEI. This CDR3 is 15 amino acids long. Data came from immunoSEQ multiplex PCR; TCRdb stores just in-frame clones and leaves some out. The table shows about 85,000 clones, with approximately 83% occurring only once. This clonotype was obtained from an adult with an advanced solid tumor such as melanoma, head and neck, liver or kidney cancer. The chain links TRBV2 to TRBJ1-2; possible D gene TRBD1, 5 bases. The material sequenced was CD4+ or CD8+ T cells sorted from blood, taken in a trial of the OX40 agonist ivuxolimab. CDR3 DNA: TGTGCCAGCAGTGAAGGGTGGGCGGGGCCCTATGGCTACACCTTC. This gives the protein CASSEGWAGPYGYTF.